The sequence of this TCR beta chain was determined in a study of tumor and adjacent non-tumor tissue in lung cancer. Background on the study: The patients, approximately 9 men and 5 or 6 women, were about 31 to 80 with stage I to III disease. Overall study results and limits: Normal lung showed higher cumulative top 100 clone frequency than tumor. Compared with tumor, normal lung showed significantly lower TCR diversity.

The V end was cut by 1 base, the J end by 7 bases, with 10 bases between. There are 14 residues in the CDR3. The germline gives CDR1 MGHRA, CDR2 YSYEKL. The sample holds a few counts of this clonotype. Its specificity is not known. No cell sorting was done before RNA was extracted from the tissue. The library came from three nested PCR rounds adapted from ARM-PCR protocols. TCRdb called the multiplex PCR reads again in MiXCR, with one record for every CDR3 protein. The sample lists fewer than 150,000 distinct CDR3 sequences, roughly 66% occurring once. Sequenced material: lung tumor tissue. The rearrangement uses TRBV4-1 and TRBJ2-2; D gene ambiguous. This TCR derives from a man aged 60-69 years with small cell lung cancer. The CDR3 reads CASSQVRVGGELFF. The CDR3 bases are TGCGCCAGCAGCCAAGTACGAGTAGGCGGGGAGCTGTTTTTT.